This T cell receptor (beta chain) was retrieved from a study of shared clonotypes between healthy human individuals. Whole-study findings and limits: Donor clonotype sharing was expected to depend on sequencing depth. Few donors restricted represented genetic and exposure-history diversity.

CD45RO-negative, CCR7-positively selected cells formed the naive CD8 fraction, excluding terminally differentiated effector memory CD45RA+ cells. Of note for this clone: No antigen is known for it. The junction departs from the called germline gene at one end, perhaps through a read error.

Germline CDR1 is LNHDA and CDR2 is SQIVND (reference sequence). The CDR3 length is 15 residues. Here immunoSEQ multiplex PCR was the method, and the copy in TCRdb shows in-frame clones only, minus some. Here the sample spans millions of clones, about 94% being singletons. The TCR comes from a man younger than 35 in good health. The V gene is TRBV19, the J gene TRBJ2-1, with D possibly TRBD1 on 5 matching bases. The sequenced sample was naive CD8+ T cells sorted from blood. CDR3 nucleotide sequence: TGTGCCAGTAGTTTAGACAGCGATCTCTACAATGAGCAGTTCTTC. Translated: CASSLDSDLYNEQFF.